This T cell receptor beta chain was sequenced during a study of T cell responses to AZD1222 COVID-19 vaccine. Method: immunoSEQ multiplex PCR; TCRdb's copy keeps in-frame clones and lacks some. The sample lists more than 85,000 clones, around 93% occurring once. The CDR3 has 17 amino acids. Germline CDR1 reads LNHNV; CDR2 reads YYDKDF (reference sequence). V was pared by 1 base and J by 10 bases, with 20 bases between. In the case of this clone: The antigen is unknown.

Findings of the study overall: None of the repertoires were sampled until the peak T cell response had passed.

Sequencing was performed on peripheral blood, taken on day 0 of AZD1222 vaccination. This sequence originates from an adult in good health. This chain links TRBV15 with TRBJ1-6, with D possibly TRBD1 on 6 matching bases. The CDR3 DNA reads TGTGCCACCAGCAGAGGCCACGAGGGGGGGCGGCAATCACCCCTCCACTTT. This codes for CATSRGHEGGRQSPLHF.